The clone carrying this T cell receptor beta chain appeared a few times. Patients at the Seattle site were enrolled during active infection and followed longitudinally. Original analysis: Amplified reference gene primers provided the basis for estimating nucleated cell counts. Sequencing was performed with immunoSEQ multiplex PCR; in TCRdb, only in-frame clones are kept and a portion is missing. The V and J calls and clone size are taken from that table; D and trimming were inferred from the DNA. The table lists roughly 170,000 clones, approximately 85% of them singletons. CDR3 length: 14 residues. V was shortened by 3 bases and J by 8 bases, with 11 bases between the two germline ends. Germline V gene lookup returns CDR1 MGHDK and CDR2 SYGVNS. These data come from a study of blood T cell repertoires in COVID-19. Study summary: Some COVID-19 samples were acute and others convalescent; all came from the United States, Italy and Spain. PBMCs, B-cell-depleted T cells, or T cells provided the cDNA or gDNA that made up the material.

The V call is TRBV25-1, the J call TRBJ1-6; perhaps TRBD1 as D (5 bases). This clonotype originated in a woman aged 45-60 years with COVID-19, enrolled during active disease. Sequencing used peripheral blood. The CDR3 protein is CASSDRQGYSPLHF. In nucleotides, the CDR3 is TGTGCCAGCAGTGATCGGCAGGGTTATTCACCCCTCCACTTT.